This T cell receptor (beta chain) stems from a study of blood T cell repertoires in COVID-19. Germline CDR1 SGHRS, CDR2 YFSETQ. The CDR3 is 11 amino acids. Turning to this clone: Its ends do not fully match the called genes, so a read error is possible.

TCRdb's table, derived via immunoSEQ multiplex PCR, lists solely in-frame clones and lacks some. The sample contains 250,000 to 300,000 clones, roughly 90% of which appear only once. This TCR was sampled from a man in his fifties with acute or convalescent COVID-19. The sequenced sample consisted of peripheral blood. The V and J genes are TRBV5-1 and TRBJ2-1; 8 bases line up with TRBD1. The CDR3 sequence is CASNRGDEQFF. The CDR3 DNA reads as TGCGCTAGCAACAGGGGGGATGAGCAGTTCTTC.